This T cell receptor beta chain originates from a study of identical twins (dated by TCRdb to the mid-2010s). Background for the entire study: The study deep-sequenced TCR alpha and beta repertoires from monozygotic twins, unrelated adults of various ages and cord blood to test whether fetal clonotypes persist. Replicate twin experiments were performed at different times using different library preparation protocols to rule out contamination. The paper as a whole reports these results and caveats: Zero-insertion analyses could be partly confounded by invariant T cells such as MAIT and iNKT, though diverse VJ usage argued against such confounding for most clonotypes. Recombination models systematically underestimated out-of-frame TCR alpha sharing in monozygotic twins but agreed with sharing between unrelated individuals. Compared with coincidental sharing between unrelated individuals, an excess of low generation-probability sequences was observed among out-of-frame TCR alpha sequences shared between twins. Abundant cord blood beta clonotypes had fewer insertions, young adult naive repertoires showed a similar but weaker trend, and memory repertoires showed no such trend. Because the same donors could not be followed over many years, conclusions were based on cross-sectional statistical analysis. In beta out-of-frame sequences, excess twin sharing was weaker, because having fewer shared sequences lowered the signal-to-noise ratio.

This clonotype was observed a handful of times. The specificity of this receptor is unknown. Base qualities are not at hand, and no much larger clone is one base apart. Library generation was performed with 5' RACE. Sequenced on an Illumina HiSeq 2000. Template switching introduced a universal primer binding site; the final cDNA contained a unique molecular identifier, enabling accurate counting of TCR cDNA molecules. Specific primers in the conserved constant-segment region were used to synthesize first-strand cDNA for TCR alpha and beta chains. To control for contamination, each cDNA library was double barcoded with a SMART-Mk sample barcode plus Illumina barcodes. TruSeq adapter sequences along with Illumina sample barcodes were introduced in two successive PCR steps. The Illumina HiSeq platform was used with custom primers to sequence TCR alpha and beta cDNA libraries. The authors processed their data as follows. Unique molecular identifiers were extracted from raw reads with MiGEC, and CDR3 positions were determined with MiXCR. Recombination models were inferred per individual with the repgenHMM and IGoR tools using an EM algorithm. The tcR package in R was used for shared clonotype analysis, with sharing normalized by the product of cloneset sizes. To study raw recombination free of thymic and clonal selection effects, out-of-frame nonproductive sequences were analyzed. The public reads were quality trimmed at Q25 with fastp and then assembled into clones with MiXCR by TCRdb, keeping productive beta chains. Under each unique CDR3 protein, matching rows form one entry showing the most common genes and DNA. Here the V and J calls rest on TCRdb's processing, not on the authors' analysis. The table for this sample lists 1.5 million or so distinct CDR3 sequences; less than 40% of them were counted only once. The top ten hold under 0.35% of the sample.

Only healthy Caucasian donors were included. Trimming removed 0 bases from V and 0 bases from J, leaving 12 bases between the germline ends. Counted from cysteine to phenylalanine, this CDR3 has 16 amino acids. Just CDR3 DNA is preserved here, 48 bases in frame from base 1. The germline V gene specifies KGHSY as CDR1 and FQNENV as CDR2. The sample taken for sequencing was cord blood. The sequence is built from TRBV16 and TRBJ2-7; the D gene remains uncertain. The sequence came from a newborn girl in good health. CDR3 sequence: CASSQSSRSLSYEQYF. The DNA is TGTGCCAGCAGCCAATCTTCGCGATCTCTCTCCTACGAGCAGTACTTC.